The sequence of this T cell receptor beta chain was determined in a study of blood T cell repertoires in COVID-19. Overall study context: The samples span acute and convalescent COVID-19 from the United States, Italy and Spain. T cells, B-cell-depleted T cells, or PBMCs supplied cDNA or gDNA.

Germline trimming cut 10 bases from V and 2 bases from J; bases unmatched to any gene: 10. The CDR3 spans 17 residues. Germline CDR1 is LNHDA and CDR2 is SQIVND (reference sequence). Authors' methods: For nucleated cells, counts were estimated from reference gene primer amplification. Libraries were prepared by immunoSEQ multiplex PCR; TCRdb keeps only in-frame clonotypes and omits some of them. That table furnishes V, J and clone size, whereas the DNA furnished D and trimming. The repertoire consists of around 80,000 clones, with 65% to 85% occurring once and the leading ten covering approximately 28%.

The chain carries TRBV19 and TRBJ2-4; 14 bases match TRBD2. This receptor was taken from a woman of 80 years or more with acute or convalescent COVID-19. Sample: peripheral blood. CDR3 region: CATAGLAGGKTKNIQYF. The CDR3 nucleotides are TGTGCCACCGCCGGACTAGCGGGAGGTAAAACCAAAAACATTCAGTACTTC.